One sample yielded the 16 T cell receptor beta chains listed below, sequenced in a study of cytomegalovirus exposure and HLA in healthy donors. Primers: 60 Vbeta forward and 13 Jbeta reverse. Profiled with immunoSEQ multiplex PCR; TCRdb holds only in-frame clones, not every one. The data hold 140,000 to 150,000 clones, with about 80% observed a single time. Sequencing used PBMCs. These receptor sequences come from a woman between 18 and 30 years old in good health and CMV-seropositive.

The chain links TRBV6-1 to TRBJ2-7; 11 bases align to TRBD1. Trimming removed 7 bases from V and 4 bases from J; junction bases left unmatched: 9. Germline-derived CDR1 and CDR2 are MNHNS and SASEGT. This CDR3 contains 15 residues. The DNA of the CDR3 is TGTGCCAGCACCGTAGGACAGGGGGCTGTATACGAGCAGTACTTC. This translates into CASTVGQGAVYEQYF.

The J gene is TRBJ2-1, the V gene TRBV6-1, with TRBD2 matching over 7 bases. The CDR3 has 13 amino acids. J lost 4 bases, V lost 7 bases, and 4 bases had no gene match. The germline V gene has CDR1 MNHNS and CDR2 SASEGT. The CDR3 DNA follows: TGTGCCAGCACCCGGGACTATTACAATGAGCAGTTCTTC. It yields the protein CASTRDYYNEQFF.

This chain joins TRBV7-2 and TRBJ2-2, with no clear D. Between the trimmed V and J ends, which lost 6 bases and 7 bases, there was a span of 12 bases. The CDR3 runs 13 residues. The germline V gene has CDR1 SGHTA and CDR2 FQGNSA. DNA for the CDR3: TGTGCCAGCAGACGGAGTCGGGTCGGGGAGCTGTTTTTT. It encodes CASRRSRVGELFF.

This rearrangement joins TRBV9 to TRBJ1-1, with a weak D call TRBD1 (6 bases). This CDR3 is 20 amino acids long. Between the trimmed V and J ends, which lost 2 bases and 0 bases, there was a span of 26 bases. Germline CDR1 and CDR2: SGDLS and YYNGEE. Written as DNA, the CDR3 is TGTGCCAGCAGCGTGTACGAGATCACAGGGTGGGCACGGATGAACACTGAAGCTTTCTTT. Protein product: CASSVYEITGWARMNTEAFF. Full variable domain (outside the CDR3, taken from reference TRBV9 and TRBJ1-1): DSGVTQTPKHLITATGQRVTLRCSPRSGDLSVYWYQQSLDQGLQFLIQYYNGEERAKGNILERFSAQQFPDLHSELNLSSLELGDSALYFCASSVYEITGWARMNTEAFFGQGTRLTVV.

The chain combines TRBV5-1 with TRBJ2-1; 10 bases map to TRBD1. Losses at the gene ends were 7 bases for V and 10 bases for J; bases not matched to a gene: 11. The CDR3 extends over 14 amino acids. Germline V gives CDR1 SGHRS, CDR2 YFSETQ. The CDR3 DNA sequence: TGCGCCAGCTTACGAGGGGACAGGGGAGGCGAGCAGTTCTTC. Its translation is CASLRGDRGGEQFF.

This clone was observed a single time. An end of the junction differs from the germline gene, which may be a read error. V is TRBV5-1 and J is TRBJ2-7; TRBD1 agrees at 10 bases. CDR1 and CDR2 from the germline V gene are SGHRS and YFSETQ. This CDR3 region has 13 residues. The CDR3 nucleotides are TGCGCCAGCAGCCGCATGGGGACAGGGGTCCACCTTTTC. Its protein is CASSRMGTGVHLF.

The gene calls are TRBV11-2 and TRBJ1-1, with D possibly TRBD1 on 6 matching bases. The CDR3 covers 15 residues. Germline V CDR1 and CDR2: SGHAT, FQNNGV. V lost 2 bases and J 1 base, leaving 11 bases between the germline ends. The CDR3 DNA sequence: TGTGCCAGCAGCTTATCAGGGGTGGAGAACACTGAAGCTTTCTTT. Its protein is CASSLSGVENTEAFF.

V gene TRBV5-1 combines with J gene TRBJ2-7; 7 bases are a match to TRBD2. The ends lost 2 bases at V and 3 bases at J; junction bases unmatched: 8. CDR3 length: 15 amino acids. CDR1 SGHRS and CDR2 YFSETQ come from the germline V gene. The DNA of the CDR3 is TGCGCCAGCAGCTTTGAAGCGGGAACCTACTACGAGCAGTACTTC. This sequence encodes CASSFEAGTYYEQYF.

CDR3 coding DNA: TGCAGCGTACTGACAGGGGGCGCGGGCCTCAATCAGCCCCAGCATTTT. Translated: CSVLTGGAGLNQPQHF. The chain employs TRBV29-1 and TRBJ1-5, with TRBD1 matching over 10 bases. The CDR3 spans 16 residues. Germline V gives CDR1 SQVTM, CDR2 ANQGSEA. Trimming removed 6 bases from V and 3 bases from J; junction bases left unmatched: 11.

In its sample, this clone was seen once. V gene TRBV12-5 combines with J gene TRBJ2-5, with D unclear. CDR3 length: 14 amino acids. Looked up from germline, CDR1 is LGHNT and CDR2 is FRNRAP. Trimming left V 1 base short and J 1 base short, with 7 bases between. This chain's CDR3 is CASGLGRPQETQYF. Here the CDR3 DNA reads TGTGCTAGTGGTTTGGGGAGACCCCAAGAGACCCAGTACTTC.

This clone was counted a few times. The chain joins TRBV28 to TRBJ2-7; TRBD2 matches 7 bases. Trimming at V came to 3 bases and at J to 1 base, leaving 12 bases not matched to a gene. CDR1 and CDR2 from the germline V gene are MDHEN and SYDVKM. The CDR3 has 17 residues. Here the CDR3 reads CASSLGGNRLISYEQYF. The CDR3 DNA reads TGTGCCAGCAGTTTGGGAGGGAACCGACTTATATCCTACGAGCAGTACTTC.

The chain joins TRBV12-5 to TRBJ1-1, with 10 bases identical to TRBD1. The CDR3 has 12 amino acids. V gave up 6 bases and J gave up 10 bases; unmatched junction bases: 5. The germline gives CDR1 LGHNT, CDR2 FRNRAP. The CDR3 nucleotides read TGTGCTAGTGGACCTGGACAGGGGGTAGCTTTCTTT. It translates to CASGPGQGVAFF.

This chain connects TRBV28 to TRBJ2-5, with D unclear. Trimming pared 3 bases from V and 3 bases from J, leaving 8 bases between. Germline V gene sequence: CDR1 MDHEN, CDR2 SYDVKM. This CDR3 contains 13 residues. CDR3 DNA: TGTGCCAGCAGTTTTAATCAGAAAGAGACCCAGTACTTC. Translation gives CASSFNQKETQYF.

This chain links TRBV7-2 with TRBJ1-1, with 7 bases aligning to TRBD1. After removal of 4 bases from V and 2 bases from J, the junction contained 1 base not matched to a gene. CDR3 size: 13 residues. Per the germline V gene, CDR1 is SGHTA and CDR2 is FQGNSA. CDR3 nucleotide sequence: TGTGCCAGCAGCTACAGGGGTAACACTGAAGCTTTCTTT. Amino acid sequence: CASSYRGNTEAFF.

The CDR3 spells CASRRAGGKETQYF. Written as DNA, the CDR3 is TGTGCCAGCAGGCGAGCGGGGGGCAAAGAGACCCAGTACTTC. The J gene is TRBJ2-5, the V gene TRBV6-5, with TRBD2 matching over 9 bases. The CDR3 consists of 14 residues. Trimming at V came to 6 bases and at J to 3 bases, leaving 5 bases not matched to a gene. The germline V gene encodes CDR1 MNHEY and CDR2 SVGAGI.

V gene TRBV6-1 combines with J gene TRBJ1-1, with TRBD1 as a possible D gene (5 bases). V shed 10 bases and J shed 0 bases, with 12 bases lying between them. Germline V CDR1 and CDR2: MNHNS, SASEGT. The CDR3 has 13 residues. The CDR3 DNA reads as TGTGCCAACAGGCGGACATTGAACACTGAAGCTTTCTTT. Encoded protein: CANRRTLNTEAFF.